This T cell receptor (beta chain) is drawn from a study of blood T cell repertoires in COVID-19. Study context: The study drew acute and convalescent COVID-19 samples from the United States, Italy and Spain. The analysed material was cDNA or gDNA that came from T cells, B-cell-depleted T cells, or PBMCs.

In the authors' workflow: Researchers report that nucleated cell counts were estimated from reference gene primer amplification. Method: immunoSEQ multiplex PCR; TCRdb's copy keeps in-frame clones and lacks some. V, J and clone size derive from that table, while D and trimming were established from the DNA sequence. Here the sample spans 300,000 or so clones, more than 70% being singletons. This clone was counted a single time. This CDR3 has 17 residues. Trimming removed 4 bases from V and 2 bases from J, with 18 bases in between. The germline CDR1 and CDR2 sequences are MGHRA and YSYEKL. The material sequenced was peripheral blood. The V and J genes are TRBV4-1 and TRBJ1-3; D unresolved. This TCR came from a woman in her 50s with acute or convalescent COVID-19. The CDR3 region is CASSLTPTVSTGNTIYF. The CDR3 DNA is TGCGCCAGCAGCCTTACACCCACAGTATCCACTGGAAACACCATATATTTT.